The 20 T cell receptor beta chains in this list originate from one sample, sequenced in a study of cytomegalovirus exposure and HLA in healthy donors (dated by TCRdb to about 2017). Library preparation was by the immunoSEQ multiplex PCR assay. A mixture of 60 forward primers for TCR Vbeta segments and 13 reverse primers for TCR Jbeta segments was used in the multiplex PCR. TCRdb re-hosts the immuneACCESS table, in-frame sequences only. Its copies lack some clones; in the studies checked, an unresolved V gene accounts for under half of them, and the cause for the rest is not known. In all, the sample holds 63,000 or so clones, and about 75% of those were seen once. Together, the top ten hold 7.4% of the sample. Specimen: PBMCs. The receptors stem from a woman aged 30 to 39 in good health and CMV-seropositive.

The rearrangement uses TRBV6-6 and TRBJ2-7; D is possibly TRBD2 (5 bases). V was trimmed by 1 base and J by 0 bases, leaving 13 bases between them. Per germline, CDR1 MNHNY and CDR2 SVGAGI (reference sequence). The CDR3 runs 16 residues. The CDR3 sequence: CASSYYRRGISYEQYF. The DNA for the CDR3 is TGTGCCAGCAGTTACTATCGGAGAGGGATCTCCTACGAGCAGTACTTC.

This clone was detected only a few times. CDR3 in amino acids: CASSVASSYNEQFF. CDR3 DNA: TGTGCCAGCAGCGTAGCTAGCTCCTACAATGAGCAGTTCTTC. The rearrangement joins TRBV9 to TRBJ2-1; D is uncertain. Germline CDR1 reads SGDLS; CDR2 reads YYNGEE. The CDR3 loop spans 14 amino acids. The V gene lost 0 bases and the J gene lost 0 bases, with 4 bases spanning the gap.

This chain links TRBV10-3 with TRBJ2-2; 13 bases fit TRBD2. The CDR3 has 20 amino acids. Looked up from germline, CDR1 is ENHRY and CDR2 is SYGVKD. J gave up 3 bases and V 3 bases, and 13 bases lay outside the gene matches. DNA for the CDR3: TGTGCCATCAGTGATTCTTTGGGTGGACTAGCGGGAGTCGACACCGGGGAGCTGTTTTTT. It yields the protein CAISDSLGGLAGVDTGELFF.

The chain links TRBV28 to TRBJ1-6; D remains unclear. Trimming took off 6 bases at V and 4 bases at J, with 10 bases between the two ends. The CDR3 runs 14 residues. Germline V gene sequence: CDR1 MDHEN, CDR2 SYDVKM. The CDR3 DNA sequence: TGTGCCAGCAGACTCGCAGGATATAATTCACCCCTCCACTTT. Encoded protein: CASRLAGYNSPLHF.

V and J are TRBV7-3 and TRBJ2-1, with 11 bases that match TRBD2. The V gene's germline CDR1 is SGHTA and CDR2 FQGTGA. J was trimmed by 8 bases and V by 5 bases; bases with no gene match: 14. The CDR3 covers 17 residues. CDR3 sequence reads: CASSPSGSGRGVDEQFF. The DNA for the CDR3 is TGTGCCAGCAGCCCAAGTGGTAGCGGGAGGGGGGTCGATGAGCAGTTCTTC.

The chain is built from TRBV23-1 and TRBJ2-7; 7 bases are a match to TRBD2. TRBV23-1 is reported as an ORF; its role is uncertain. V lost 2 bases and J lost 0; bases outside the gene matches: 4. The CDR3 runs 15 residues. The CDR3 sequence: CASSQGSGISYEQYF. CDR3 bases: TGCGCCAGCAGTCAAGGCAGCGGGATCTCCTACGAGCAGTACTTC.

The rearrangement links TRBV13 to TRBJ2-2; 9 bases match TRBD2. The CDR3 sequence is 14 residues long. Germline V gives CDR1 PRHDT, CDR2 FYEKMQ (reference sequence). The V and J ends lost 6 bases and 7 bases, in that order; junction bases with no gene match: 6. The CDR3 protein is CASRVAGADGELFF. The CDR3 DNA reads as TGTGCCAGCAGGGTAGCGGGAGCGGACGGGGAGCTGTTTTTT.

This chain's CDR3 is CASSLYRAYTF. CDR3 sequence (DNA): TGTGCCAGCAGTTTATACAGGGCCTACACCTTC. The chain is built from TRBV28 and TRBJ1-2, with TRBD1 as a possible D gene (6 bases). The CDR3 contains 11 residues. V lost 1 base and J 10 bases, leaving 7 bases between the germline ends. Germline V gene lookup returns CDR1 MDHEN and CDR2 SYDVKM.

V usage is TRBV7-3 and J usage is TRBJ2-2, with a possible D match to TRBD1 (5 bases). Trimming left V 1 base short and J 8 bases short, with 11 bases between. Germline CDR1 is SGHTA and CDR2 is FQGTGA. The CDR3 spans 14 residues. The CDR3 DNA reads TGTGCCAGCAGCTTAAACCCAGGGCGGGGGGAGCTGTTTTTT. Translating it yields CASSLNPGRGELFF.

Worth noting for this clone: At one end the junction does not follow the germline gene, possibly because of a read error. The CDR3 DNA sequence: TGTGCCAGCAGGCCTAGCGGGAGGGCCTCCCACGAGCAGTACTTC. Protein sequence: CASRPSGRASHEQYF. The chain combines TRBV6-5 with TRBJ2-7; 12 nucleotides line up with TRBD2. CDR3 length: 15 amino acids. Germline V gene data show CDR1 as MNHEY and CDR2 as SVGAGI.

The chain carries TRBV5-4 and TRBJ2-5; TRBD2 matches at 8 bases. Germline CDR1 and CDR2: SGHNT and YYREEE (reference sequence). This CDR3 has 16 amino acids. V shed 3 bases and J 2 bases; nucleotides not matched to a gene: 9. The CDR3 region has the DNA TGTGCCAGCAGCTCTACTGGGGTAGCGGGACAAGAGACCCAGTACTTC. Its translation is CASSSTGVAGQETQYF.

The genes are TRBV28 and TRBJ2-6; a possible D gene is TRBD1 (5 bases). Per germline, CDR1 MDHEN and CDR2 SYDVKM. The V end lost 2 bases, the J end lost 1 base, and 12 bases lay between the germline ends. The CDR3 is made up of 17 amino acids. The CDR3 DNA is TGTGCCAGCAGTTTAACAGGAAAAGGATCTGGGGCCAACGTCCTGACTTTC. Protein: CASSLTGKGSGANVLTF.

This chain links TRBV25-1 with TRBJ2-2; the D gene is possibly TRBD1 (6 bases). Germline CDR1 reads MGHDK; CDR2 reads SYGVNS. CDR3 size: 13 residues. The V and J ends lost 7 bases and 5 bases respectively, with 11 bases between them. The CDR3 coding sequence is TGTGCCAGCACCGGACAGCGTACCGGGGAGCTGTTTTTT. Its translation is CASTGQRTGELFF.

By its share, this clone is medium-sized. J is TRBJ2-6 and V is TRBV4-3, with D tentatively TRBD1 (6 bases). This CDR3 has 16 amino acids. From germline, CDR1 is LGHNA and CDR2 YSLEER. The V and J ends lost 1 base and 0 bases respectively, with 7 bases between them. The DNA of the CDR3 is TGCGCCAGCAGCCAAGGGACAGCCTCTGGGGCCAACGTCCTGACTTTC. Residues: CASSQGTASGANVLTF.

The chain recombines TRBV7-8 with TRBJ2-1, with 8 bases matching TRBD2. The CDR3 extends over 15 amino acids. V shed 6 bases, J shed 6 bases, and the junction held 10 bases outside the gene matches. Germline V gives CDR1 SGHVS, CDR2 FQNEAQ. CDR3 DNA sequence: TGTGCCAGCAGAGAGGCGAGGGCGGGGGGCAATGAGCAGTTCTTC. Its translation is CASREARAGGNEQFF.

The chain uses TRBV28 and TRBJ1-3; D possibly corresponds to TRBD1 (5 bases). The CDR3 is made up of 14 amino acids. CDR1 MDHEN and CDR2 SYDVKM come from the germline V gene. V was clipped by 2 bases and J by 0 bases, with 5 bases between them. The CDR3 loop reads CASSLTGSGNTIYF. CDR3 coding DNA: TGTGCCAGCAGTTTAACAGGCTCTGGAAACACCATATATTTT.

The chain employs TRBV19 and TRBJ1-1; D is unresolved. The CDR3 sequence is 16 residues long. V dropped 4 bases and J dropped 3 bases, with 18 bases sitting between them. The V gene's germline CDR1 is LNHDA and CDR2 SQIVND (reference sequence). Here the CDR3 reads CASSTGGELRYTEAFF. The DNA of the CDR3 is TGTGCCAGTAGTACGGGTGGGGAGCTACGCTACACTGAAGCTTTCTTT.

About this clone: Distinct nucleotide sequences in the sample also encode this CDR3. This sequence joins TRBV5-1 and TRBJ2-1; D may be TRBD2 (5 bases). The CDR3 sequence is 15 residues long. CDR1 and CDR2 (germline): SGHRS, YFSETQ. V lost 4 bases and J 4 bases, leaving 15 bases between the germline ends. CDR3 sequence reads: CASSNGKAAYNEQFF. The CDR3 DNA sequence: TGCGCCAGCAGCAACGGAAAAGCGGCATACAATGAGCAGTTCTTC.

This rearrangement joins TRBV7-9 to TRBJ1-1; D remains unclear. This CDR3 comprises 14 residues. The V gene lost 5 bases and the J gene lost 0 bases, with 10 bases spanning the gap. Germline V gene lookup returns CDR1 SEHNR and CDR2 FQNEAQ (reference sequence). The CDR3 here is CASSRRDLNTEAFF. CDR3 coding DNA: TGTGCCAGCAGCCGGCGGGATTTGAACACTGAAGCTTTCTTT.

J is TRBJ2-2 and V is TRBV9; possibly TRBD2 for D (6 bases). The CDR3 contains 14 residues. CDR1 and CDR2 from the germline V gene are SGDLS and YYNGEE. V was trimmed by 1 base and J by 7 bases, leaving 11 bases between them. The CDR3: CASSVRGAGGELFF. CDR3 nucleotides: TGTGCCAGCAGCGTACGCGGGGCAGGCGGGGAGCTGTTTTTT.